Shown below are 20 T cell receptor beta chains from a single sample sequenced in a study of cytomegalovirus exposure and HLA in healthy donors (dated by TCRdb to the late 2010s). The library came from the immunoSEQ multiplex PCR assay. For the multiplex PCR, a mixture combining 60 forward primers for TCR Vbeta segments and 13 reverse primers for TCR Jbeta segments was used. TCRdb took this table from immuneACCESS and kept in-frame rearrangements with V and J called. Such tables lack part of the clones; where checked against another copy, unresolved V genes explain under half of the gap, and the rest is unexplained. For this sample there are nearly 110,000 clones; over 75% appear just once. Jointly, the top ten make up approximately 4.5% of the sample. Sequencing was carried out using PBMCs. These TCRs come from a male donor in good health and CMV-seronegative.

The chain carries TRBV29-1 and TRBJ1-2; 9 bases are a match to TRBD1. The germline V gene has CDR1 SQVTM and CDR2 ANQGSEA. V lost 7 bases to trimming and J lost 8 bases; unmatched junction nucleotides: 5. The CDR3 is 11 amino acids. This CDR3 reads CSARTGEGYTF. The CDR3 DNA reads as TGCAGCGCCCGGACAGGGGAAGGCTACACCTTC.

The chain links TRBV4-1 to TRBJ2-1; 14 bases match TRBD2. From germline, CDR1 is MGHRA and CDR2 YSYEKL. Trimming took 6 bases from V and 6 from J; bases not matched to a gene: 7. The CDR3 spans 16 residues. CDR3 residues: CASRPEGLAGANEQFF. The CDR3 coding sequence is TGCGCCAGCAGGCCCGAGGGACTAGCGGGAGCCAATGAGCAGTTCTTC.

The CDR3 nucleotides read TGTGCCAGCAGCCCCGGGACTAGCCAAGAGACCCAGTACTTC. Its translation: CASSPGTSQETQYF. V is TRBV5-4 and J is TRBJ2-5; 8 bases fit TRBD2. The CDR3 has 14 residues. V was pared by 4 bases and J by 1 base, with 3 bases of the junction left unmatched. Germline V gene sequence: CDR1 SGHNT, CDR2 YYREEE (reference sequence).

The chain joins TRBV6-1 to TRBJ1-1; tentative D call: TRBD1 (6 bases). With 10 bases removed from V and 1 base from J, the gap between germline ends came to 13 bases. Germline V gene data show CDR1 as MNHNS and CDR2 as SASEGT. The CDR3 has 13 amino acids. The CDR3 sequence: CATPGQRNTEAFF. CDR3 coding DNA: TGTGCCACCCCGGGACAAAGGAACACTGAAGCTTTCTTT.

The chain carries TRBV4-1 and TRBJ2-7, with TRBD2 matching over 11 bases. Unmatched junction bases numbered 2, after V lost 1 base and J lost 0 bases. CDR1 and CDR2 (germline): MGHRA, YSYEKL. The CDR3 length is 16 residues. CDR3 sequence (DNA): TGCGCCAGCAGCCAAGGCGGACTAGCGGGCTCCTACGAGCAGTACTTC. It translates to CASSQGGLAGSYEQYF.

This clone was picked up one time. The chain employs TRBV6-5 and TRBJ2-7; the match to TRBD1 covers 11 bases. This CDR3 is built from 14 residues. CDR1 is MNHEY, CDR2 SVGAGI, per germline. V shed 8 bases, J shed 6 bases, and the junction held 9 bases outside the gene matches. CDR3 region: CASLDAGTGGEQYF. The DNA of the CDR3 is TGTGCCAGCCTCGACGCCGGGACAGGGGGCGAGCAGTACTTC.

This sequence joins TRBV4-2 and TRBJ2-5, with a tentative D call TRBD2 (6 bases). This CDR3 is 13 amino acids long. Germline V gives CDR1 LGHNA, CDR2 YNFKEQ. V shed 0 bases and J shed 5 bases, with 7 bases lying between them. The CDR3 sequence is CASSQEAGETQYF. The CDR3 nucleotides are TGTGCCAGCAGCCAAGAGGCGGGGGAGACCCAGTACTTC.

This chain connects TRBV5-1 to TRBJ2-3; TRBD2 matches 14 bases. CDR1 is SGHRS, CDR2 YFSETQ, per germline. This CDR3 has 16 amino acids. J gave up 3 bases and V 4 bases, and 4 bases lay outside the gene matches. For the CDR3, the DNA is TGCGCCAGCAGCCCGGGACTAGCGGGAGTGACAGATACGCAGTATTTT. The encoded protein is CASSPGLAGVTDTQYF.

CDR3: CAWNGGTYEQYF. In DNA form, the CDR3 reads TGTGCCTGGAATGGGGGCACCTACGAGCAGTACTTC. The chain recombines TRBV30 with TRBJ2-7, with D possibly being TRBD1 (6 bases). Trimming removed 4 bases from V and 2 bases from J, with 9 bases in between. From germline, CDR1 is GTSNPN and CDR2 SVGIG (reference sequence). This CDR3 region has 12 residues.

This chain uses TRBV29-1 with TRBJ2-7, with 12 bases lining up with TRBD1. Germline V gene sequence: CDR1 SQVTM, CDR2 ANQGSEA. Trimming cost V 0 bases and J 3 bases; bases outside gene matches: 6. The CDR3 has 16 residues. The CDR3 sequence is CSVEEGGTGGGYEQYF. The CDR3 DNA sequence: TGCAGCGTTGAAGAGGGTGGGACAGGGGGCGGCTACGAGCAGTACTTC.

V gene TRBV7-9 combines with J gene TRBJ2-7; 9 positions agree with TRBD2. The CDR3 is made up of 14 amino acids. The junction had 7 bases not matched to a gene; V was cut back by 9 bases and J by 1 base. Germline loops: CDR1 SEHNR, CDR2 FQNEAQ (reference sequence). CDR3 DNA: TGTGCCAGGACGGGGGCGGGAGGGTCCTACGAGCAGTACTTC. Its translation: CARTGAGGSYEQYF.

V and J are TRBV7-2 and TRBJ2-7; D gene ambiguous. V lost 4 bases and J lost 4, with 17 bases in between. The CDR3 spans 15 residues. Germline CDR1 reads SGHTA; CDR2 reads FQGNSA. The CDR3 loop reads CASSYNPAGEYEQYF. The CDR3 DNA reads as TGTGCCAGCAGCTACAACCCAGCTGGAGAATACGAGCAGTACTTC.

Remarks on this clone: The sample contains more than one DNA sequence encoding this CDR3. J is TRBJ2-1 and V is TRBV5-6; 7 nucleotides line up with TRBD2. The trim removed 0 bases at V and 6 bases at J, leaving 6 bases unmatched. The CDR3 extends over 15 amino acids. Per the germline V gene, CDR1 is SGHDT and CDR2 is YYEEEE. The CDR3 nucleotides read TGTGCCAGCAGCTTGGCGCAGTTAGCGGGCAATGAGCAGTTCTTC. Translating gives CASSLAQLAGNEQFF.

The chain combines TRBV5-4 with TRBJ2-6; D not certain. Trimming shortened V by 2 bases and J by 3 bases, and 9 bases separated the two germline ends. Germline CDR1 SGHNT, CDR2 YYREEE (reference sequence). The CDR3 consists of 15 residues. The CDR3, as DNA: TGTGCCAGCAGCTTCGGTCCGGGTGGGGCCAACGTCCTGACTTTC. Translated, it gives CASSFGPGGANVLTF.

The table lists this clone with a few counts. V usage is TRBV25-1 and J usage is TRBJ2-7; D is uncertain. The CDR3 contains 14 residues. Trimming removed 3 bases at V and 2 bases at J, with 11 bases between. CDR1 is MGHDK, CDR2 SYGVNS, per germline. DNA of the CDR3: TGTGCCAGCAGTGATGCACGGTCAACCTACGAGCAGTACTTC. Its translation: CASSDARSTYEQYF.

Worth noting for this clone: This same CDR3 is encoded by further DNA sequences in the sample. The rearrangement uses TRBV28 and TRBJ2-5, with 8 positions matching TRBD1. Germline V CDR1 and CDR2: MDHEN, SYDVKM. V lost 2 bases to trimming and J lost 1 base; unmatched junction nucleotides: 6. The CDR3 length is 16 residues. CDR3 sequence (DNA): TGTGCCAGCAGTTTAAGCCAGGGGGCCCTCCAAGAGACCCAGTACTTC. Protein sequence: CASSLSQGALQETQYF.

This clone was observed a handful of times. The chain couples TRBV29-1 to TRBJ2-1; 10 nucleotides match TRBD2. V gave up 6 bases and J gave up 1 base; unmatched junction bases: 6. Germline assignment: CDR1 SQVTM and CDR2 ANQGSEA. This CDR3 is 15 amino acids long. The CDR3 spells CSVRTSGRSYNEQFF. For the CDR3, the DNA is TGCAGCGTAAGGACTAGCGGTCGTTCCTACAATGAGCAGTTCTTC.

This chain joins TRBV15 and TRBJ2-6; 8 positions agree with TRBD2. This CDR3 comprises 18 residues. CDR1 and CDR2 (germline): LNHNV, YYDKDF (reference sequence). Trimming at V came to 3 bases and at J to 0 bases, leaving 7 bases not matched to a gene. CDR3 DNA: TGTGCCACCAGCAGCAGACTAGCGACCACCTCTGGGGCCAACGTCCTGACTTTC. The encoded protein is CATSSRLATTSGANVLTF.

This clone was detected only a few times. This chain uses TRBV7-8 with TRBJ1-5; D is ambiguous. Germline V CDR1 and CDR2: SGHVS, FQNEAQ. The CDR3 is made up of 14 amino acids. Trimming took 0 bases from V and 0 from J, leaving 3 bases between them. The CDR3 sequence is CASSLANSNQPQHF. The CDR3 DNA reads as TGTGCCAGCAGCTTAGCCAATAGCAATCAGCCCCAGCATTTT.

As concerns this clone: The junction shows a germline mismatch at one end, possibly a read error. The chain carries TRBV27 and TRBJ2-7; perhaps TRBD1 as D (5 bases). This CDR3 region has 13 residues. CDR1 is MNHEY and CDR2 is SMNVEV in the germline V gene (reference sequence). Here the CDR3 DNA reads TGTGCCAGCAGCCTCCGTCCGGAACAGGTTTCAGACTTC. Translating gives CASSLRPEQVSDF.